These 26 T cell receptor beta chains share one sample of origin, sequenced in a study of blood T cell repertoires in COVID-19. Sequencing used immunoSEQ multiplex PCR; TCRdb keeps in-frame clones, though not all of them. The repertoire includes about 91,000 clones, roughly 87% of them detected once, and 4% to 5.5% sits in the top ten. The sequenced sample was peripheral blood. Receptors were obtained from a man aged 65-85 years with acute or convalescent COVID-19.

The chain has TRBV9 and TRBJ1-6; TRBD1 might be the D (5 bases). CDR1 and CDR2 from the germline V gene are SGDLS and YYNGEE. This CDR3 contains 16 residues. V lost 4 bases and J lost 0, with 11 bases in between. CDR3 sequence: CASSSRGGSYNSPLHF. As DNA, the CDR3 is TGTGCCAGCAGCTCCCGCGGGGGCTCCTATAATTCACCCCTCCACTTT.

J is TRBJ2-5 and V is TRBV5-6; a possible D gene is TRBD1 (5 bases). Trimming stripped 9 bases from V and 5 bases from J, with 14 bases between. This CDR3 is 12 amino acids long. The germline V gene encodes CDR1 SGHDT and CDR2 YYEEEE. The DNA of the CDR3 is TGTGCCACCAGAGTGGGGCGGGAGACCCAGTACTTC. As protein: CATRVGRETQYF.

This sequence joins TRBV27 and TRBJ2-7; 13 positions match TRBD2. Per germline, CDR1 MNHEY and CDR2 SMNVEV (reference sequence). The CDR3 is 16 amino acids. V dropped 5 bases and J dropped 6; count of bases not matched to a gene: 10. CDR3 in amino acids: CASSPYPTSGGFEQYV. Written as DNA, the CDR3 is TGTGCCAGCAGTCCCTATCCGACTAGCGGGGGGTTCGAGCAGTACGTC.

In its sample, this clone was seen once. This chain connects TRBV5-4 to TRBJ1-2; perhaps TRBD1 as D (5 bases). CDR3 length equals 13 residues. The V end lost 4 bases, the J end lost 4 bases, and 11 bases lay between the germline ends. CDR1 is SGHNT and CDR2 is YYREEE in the germline V gene (reference sequence). This chain's CDR3 is CASSEPGSYGYTF. In nucleotides, the CDR3 is TGTGCCAGCAGCGAACCAGGGTCCTATGGCTACACCTTC.

The chain links TRBV28 to TRBJ1-4; tentative D call: TRBD1 (5 bases). This CDR3 spans 14 amino acids. V was clipped by 7 bases and J by 8 bases, with 17 bases between them. The germline V gene encodes CDR1 MDHEN and CDR2 SYDVKM. Here the CDR3 reads CASNLGVRAEKLFF. The CDR3 nucleotides are TGTGCCAGCAATCTAGGGGTCAGAGCGGAAAAACTGTTTTTT.

This rearrangement joins TRBV5-1 to TRBJ2-6, with 11 bases aligning to TRBD1. The CDR3 has 18 amino acids. Per germline, CDR1 SGHRS and CDR2 YFSETQ. The trim removed 4 bases at V and 2 bases at J, leaving 8 bases unmatched. The CDR3 sequence: CASSEDGQGAAGANVLTF. The CDR3, as DNA: TGCGCCAGCAGCGAAGACGGACAGGGGGCGGCTGGGGCCAACGTCCTGACTTTC.

The gene calls are TRBV5-1 and TRBJ1-4, with D unresolved. The CDR3 consists of 14 residues. Germline V CDR1 and CDR2: SGHRS, YFSETQ. Trimming took 0 bases from V and 11 from J, leaving 14 bases between them. CDR3: CASSLGEGPAKLFF. DNA of the CDR3: TGCGCCAGCAGCTTGGGGGAGGGCCCCGCTAAACTGTTTTTT. Based on the CDR3 plus reference TRBV5-1 and TRBJ1-4, the full variable domain is KAGVTQTPRYLIKTRGQQVTLSCSPISGHRSVSWYQQTPGQGLQFLFEYFSETQRNKGNFPGRFSGRQFSNSRSEMNVSTLELGDSALYLCASSLGEGPAKLFFGSGTQLSVL.

The CDR3 is CASSLGGQGAREQYF. The CDR3 DNA sequence: TGTGCCAGCAGCCTTGGGGGACAGGGGGCGCGCGAGCAGTACTTC. The chain recombines TRBV25-1 with TRBJ2-7; 12 bases match TRBD1. J was trimmed by 6 bases and V by 6 bases; bases with no gene match: 9. The CDR3 consists of 15 residues. Per germline, CDR1 MGHDK and CDR2 SYGVNS.

The genes are TRBV18 and TRBJ1-3, with D possibly TRBD1 on 6 matching bases. The V gene's germline CDR1 is KGHSH and CDR2 LQKENI. The CDR3 runs 14 residues. V shed 8 bases and J shed 0 bases, with 11 bases lying between them. CDR3 sequence (DNA): TGTGCCAGCGCCCAGGGGACCTCTGGAAACACCATATATTTT. Encoded protein: CASAQGTSGNTIYF.

The V call is TRBV25-1, the J call TRBJ1-4; no clear D gene. CDR3 size: 13 residues. Trimming stripped 4 bases from V and 5 bases from J, with 8 bases between. Germline V gene lookup returns CDR1 MGHDK and CDR2 SYGVNS. The CDR3 protein is CASSGGLNEKLFF. CDR3 bases: TGTGCCAGCAGTGGAGGCTTAAATGAAAAACTGTTTTTT.

V is TRBV28 and J is TRBJ1-2; tentatively, D is TRBD1 (6 bases). V lost 2 bases and J 7 bases, leaving 14 bases between the germline ends. Germline CDR1 is MDHEN and CDR2 is SYDVKM. The CDR3 is made up of 14 amino acids. The CDR3 loop is CASSLDGQWVGYTF. As DNA, the CDR3 is TGTGCCAGCAGTTTAGATGGACAGTGGGTTGGCTACACCTTC.

The J gene is TRBJ1-2, the V gene TRBV10-3; the match to TRBD1 covers 7 bases. CDR1 and CDR2 (germline): ENHRY, SYGVKD. There are 14 residues in the CDR3. J was trimmed by 2 bases and V by 6 bases; bases with no gene match: 6. This chain's CDR3 is CAISQTGTNYGYTF. As DNA, the CDR3 is TGTGCCATCAGCCAGACAGGGACCAACTATGGCTACACCTTC.

This rearrangement joins TRBV2 to TRBJ1-1, with a tentative D call TRBD1 (6 bases). V lost 5 bases and J 4 bases, leaving 8 bases between the germline ends. This CDR3 is 12 amino acids long. From germline, CDR1 is SNHLY and CDR2 FYNNEI. This chain's CDR3 is CASSPRGTEAFF. CDR3 coding DNA: TGTGCCAGCAGTCCCAGGGGCACTGAAGCTTTCTTT.

This clone was detected a few times. The gene calls are TRBV4-1 and TRBJ1-5; D unclear. The CDR3 loop spans 12 amino acids. The V end was cut by 1 base, the J end by 9 bases, with 7 bases between. The germline CDR1 and CDR2 sequences are MGHRA and YSYEKL. CDR3 amino acids: CASSQALGPQHF. The CDR3 region has the DNA TGCGCCAGCAGCCAAGCCCTAGGGCCCCAGCATTTT.

The chain joins TRBV15 to TRBJ2-5, with 14 bases lining up with TRBD2. J was trimmed by 2 bases and V by 1 base; bases with no gene match: 6. The CDR3 is 18 residues long. Germline assignment: CDR1 LNHNV and CDR2 YYDKDF (reference sequence). CDR3 region: CATSRVGTSGGTQETQYF. In DNA form, the CDR3 reads TGTGCCACCAGCAGAGTCGGGACTAGCGGGGGAACACAAGAGACCCAGTACTTC.

V gene TRBV12-2 combines with J gene TRBJ2-7; the D call in the table, TRBD1, was not verified against the DNA. TRBV12-2 is recorded as a pseudogene. The CDR3 runs to 16 residues. As DNA, the CDR3 is TGTGCAAGTCGCTTAGACCCGACAGGGCGAGTCCACGAGCAGTACTTC. As protein: CASRLDPTGRVHEQYF.

The sample holds a few counts of this clone. The V and J genes are TRBV5-1 and TRBJ1-6, with 7 bases lining up with TRBD1. V lost 0 bases and J lost 8; bases outside the gene matches: 8. Germline V gives CDR1 SGHRS, CDR2 YFSETQ. The CDR3 consists of 16 residues. The CDR3 region has the DNA TGCGCCAGCAGCTTGGAACAGGGGAACGGGGATTCACCCCTCCACTTT. Protein: CASSLEQGNGDSPLHF.

The chain recombines TRBV6-2 or TRBV6-3 with TRBJ2-5; perhaps TRBD2 as D (5 bases). CDR1 is MNHEY and CDR2 is SVGEGT in the germline V gene. There are 15 residues in the CDR3. The V gene lost 2 bases and the J gene lost 5 bases, with 15 bases spanning the gap. The CDR3 coding sequence is TGTGCCAGCAGTTACGCCCCGGACTGGAGGGAGACCCAGTACTTC. Its protein is CASSYAPDWRETQYF.

The chain recombines TRBV9 with TRBJ2-3, with TRBD2 matching over 9 bases. J lost 5 bases, V lost 0 bases, and 7 bases had no gene match. Germline CDR1 is SGDLS and CDR2 is YYNGEE. CDR3 length equals 16 residues. CDR3 sequence reads: CASSVGPSGVGDTQYF. The CDR3 nucleotides are TGTGCCAGCAGCGTAGGGCCTAGCGGGGTGGGAGATACGCAGTATTTT.

This clone has a handful of counts. V and J are TRBV14 and TRBJ2-5; 7 nucleotides line up with TRBD2. The CDR3 runs 16 residues. Germline assignment: CDR1 SGHDN and CDR2 FVKESK. The J segment lost 2 bases and the V segment lost 4 bases, leaving 10 bases of the junction unmatched. The CDR3 DNA reads TGTGCCAGCAGCCCCTTAGGTATTAGCGGGCAAGAGACCCAGTACTTC. It is translated as CASSPLGISGQETQYF.

The chain combines TRBV19 with TRBJ2-1; 11 bases match TRBD1. The CDR3 sequence is 16 residues long. V lost 3 bases, J lost 4 bases, and 5 bases stayed unmatched. CDR1 and CDR2 from the germline V gene are LNHDA and SQIVND (reference sequence). CDR3 protein: CASSIYGTGGYNEQFF. The CDR3, as DNA: TGTGCCAGTAGTATTTACGGGACAGGGGGTTACAATGAGCAGTTCTTC.

The sample holds one count of this clone. V is TRBV12-5 and J is TRBJ1-1, with 9 positions matching TRBD1. Germline lookup yields CDR1 LGHNT and CDR2 FRNRAP. V lost 0 bases and J lost 10; bases outside the gene matches: 9. There are 15 residues in the CDR3. The CDR3 loop reads CASGLVRGTGWRAFF. The CDR3 DNA reads TGTGCTAGTGGTTTGGTACGCGGGACAGGGTGGCGAGCTTTCTTT.

This chain joins TRBV30 and TRBJ1-1, with D perhaps matching TRBD1 (5 bases). V lost 0 bases and J 6 bases, leaving 11 bases between the germline ends. In germline, CDR1 is GTSNPN, CDR2 SVGIG (reference sequence). This CDR3 is 13 amino acids long. The CDR3 DNA is TGTGCCTGGAGTGTAAAAGGGGTTCCTGAAGCTTTCTTT. This sequence encodes CAWSVKGVPEAFF.

This clone was counted only a few times. The J gene is TRBJ1-2, the V gene TRBV6-5, with D hard to call. CDR3 size: 13 residues. V was cut by 6 bases and J by 7 bases, with 15 bases left in between. The germline gives CDR1 MNHEY, CDR2 SVGAGI. The CDR3, as DNA: TGTGCCAGCAGCCACGGAGTTGAGGCTGGCTACACCTTC. Its translation is CASSHGVEAGYTF.

The rearrangement uses TRBV10-1 and TRBJ2-1; a possible D gene is TRBD1 (5 bases). Trimming took 0 bases from V and 4 from J, leaving 13 bases between them. Germline V gene data show CDR1 as WNHNN and CDR2 as SYGVQD (reference sequence). The CDR3 sequence is 16 residues long. The CDR3 sequence is CASSESVGLGYNEQFF. The CDR3 region has the DNA TGCGCCAGCAGTGAGTCGGTGGGGCTAGGTTACAATGAGCAGTTCTTC.

This CDR3 reads CSVPEASYGYTF. CDR3 DNA: TGCAGCGTTCCCGAAGCGAGCTATGGCTACACCTTC. The genes are TRBV29-1 and TRBJ1-2; D unresolved. The germline gives CDR1 SQVTM, CDR2 ANQGSEA. CDR3 length equals 12 residues. Between the trimmed V and J ends, which lost 5 bases and 4 bases, there was a span of 11 bases.